This paragraph reports one T cell receptor beta chain. Its antigen is unknown. These data are taken from a study of T cell responses to AZD1222 COVID-19 vaccine. Germline V gene data show CDR1 as SNHLY and CDR2 as FYNNEI. The CDR3 covers 16 residues. J gave up 4 bases and V 6 bases, and 11 bases lay outside the gene matches. Study findings and constraints: Baseline serostatus was positive in only a handful of AZD1222 recipients. The study found Spike-specific TCR breadth and depth rose after two AZD1222 doses. Dominant at 160-218 and 743-854, vaccine-associated CD4 TCRs also spanned spike.

Only in-frame clones appear in the TCRdb table, and some are missing; sequencing was by immunoSEQ multiplex PCR. The table records some 150,000 clones, 75% to 90% of them present only once. The receptor was isolated from an adult who had recovered from COVID-19. Material: peripheral blood, obtained after recovery from COVID-19. This chain connects TRBV2 to TRBJ1-5; 8 bases are shared with TRBD1. CDR3 protein: CASRGNPGTGNQPQHF. DNA of the CDR3: TGTGCCAGCAGAGGGAATCCCGGGACAGGTAATCAGCCCCAGCATTTT.